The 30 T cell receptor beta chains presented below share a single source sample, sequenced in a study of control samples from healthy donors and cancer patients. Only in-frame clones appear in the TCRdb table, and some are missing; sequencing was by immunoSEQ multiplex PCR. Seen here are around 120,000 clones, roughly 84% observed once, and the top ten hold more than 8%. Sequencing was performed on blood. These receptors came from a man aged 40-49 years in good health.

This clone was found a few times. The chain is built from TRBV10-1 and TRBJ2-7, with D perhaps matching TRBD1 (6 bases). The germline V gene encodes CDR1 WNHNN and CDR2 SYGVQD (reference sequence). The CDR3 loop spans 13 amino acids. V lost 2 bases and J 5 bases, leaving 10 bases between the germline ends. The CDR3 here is CASSEVGANEQYF. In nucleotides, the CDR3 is TGCGCCAGCAGTGAGGTGGGGGCCAACGAGCAGTACTTC.

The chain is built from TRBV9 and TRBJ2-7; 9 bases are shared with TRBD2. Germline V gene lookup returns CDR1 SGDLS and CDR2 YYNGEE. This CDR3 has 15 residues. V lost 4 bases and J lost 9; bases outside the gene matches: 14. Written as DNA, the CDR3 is TGTGCCAGCAGCTCAGGTAGCGGGGGCTACGGTGGGCAGTACTTC. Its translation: CASSSGSGGYGGQYF.

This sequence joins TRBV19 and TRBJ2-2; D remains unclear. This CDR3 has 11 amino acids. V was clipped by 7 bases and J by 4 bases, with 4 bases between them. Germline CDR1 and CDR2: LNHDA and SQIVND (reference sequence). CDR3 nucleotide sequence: TGTGCCAGTACCACCACCGGGGAGCTGTTTTTT. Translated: CASTTTGELFF.

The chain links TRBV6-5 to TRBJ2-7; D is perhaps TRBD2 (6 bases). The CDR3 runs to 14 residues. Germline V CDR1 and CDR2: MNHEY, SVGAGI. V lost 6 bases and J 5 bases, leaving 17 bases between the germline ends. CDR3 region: CASRGGGGVHEQYF. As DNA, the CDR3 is TGTGCCAGCAGGGGCGGTGGAGGGGTCCACGAGCAGTACTTC.

This CDR3 reads CASSAWVATSYEQYF. In DNA, the CDR3 is TGTGCCAGCAGCGCCTGGGTAGCGACCAGCTACGAGCAGTACTTC. The chain is built from TRBV5-6 and TRBJ2-7; D is possibly TRBD2 (5 bases). The V gene lost 4 bases and the J gene lost 3 bases, with 17 bases spanning the gap. CDR1 is SGHDT and CDR2 is YYEEEE in the germline V gene. The CDR3 runs to 15 residues.

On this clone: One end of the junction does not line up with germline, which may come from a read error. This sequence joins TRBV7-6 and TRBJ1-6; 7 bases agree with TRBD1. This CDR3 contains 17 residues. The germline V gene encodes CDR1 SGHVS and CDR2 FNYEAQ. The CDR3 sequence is CASSRDSIRSYNLPLHF. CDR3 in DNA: TGTGCCAGCAGTCGGGACAGTATCCGCTCCTATAATTTACCCCTCCACTTT.

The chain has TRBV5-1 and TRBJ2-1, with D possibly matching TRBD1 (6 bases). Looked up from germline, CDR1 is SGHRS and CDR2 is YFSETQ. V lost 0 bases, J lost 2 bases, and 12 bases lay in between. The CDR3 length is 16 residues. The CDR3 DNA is TGCGCCAGCAGCTTGGTAGGGACATATACCTACAATGAGCAGTTCTTC. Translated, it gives CASSLVGTYTYNEQFF.

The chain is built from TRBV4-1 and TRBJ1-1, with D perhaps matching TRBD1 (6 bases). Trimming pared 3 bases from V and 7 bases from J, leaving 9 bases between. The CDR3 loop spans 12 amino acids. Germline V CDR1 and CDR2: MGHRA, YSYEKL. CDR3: CASSQPTGEAFF. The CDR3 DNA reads TGCGCCAGCAGCCAGCCGACAGGTGAAGCTTTCTTT.

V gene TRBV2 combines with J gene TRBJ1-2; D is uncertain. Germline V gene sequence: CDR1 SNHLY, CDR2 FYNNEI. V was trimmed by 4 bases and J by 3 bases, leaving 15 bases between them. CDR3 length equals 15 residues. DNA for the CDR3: TGTGCCAGCAGTGCCCTCAACCTAAACGACTATGGCTACACCTTC. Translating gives CASSALNLNDYGYTF.

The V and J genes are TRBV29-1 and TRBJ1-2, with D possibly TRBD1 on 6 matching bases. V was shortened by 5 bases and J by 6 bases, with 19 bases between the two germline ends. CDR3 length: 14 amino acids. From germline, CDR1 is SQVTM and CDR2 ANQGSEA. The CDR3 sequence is CSVNWGQPGHGYTF. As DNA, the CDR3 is TGCAGCGTTAATTGGGGACAACCTGGACATGGCTACACCTTC.

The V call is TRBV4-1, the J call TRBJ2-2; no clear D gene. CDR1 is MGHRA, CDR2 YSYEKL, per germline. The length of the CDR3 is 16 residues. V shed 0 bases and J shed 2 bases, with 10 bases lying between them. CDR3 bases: TGCGCCAGCAGCCAAGATACGGGCCTTAACACCGGGGAGCTGTTTTTT. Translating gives CASSQDTGLNTGELFF.

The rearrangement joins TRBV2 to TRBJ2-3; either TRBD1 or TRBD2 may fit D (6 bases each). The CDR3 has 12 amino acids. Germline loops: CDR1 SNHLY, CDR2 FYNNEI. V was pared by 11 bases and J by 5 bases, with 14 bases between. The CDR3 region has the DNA TGTGCCGGCGGGACAACTGGAGATACGCAGTATTTT. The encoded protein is CAGGTTGDTQYF.

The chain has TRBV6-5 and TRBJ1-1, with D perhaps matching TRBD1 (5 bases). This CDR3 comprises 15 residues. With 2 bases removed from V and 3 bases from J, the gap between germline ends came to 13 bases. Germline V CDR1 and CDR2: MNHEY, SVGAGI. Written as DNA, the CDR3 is TGTGCCAGCAGTTACGGCCCAGGGAGGTACACTGAAGCTTTCTTT. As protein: CASSYGPGRYTEAFF.

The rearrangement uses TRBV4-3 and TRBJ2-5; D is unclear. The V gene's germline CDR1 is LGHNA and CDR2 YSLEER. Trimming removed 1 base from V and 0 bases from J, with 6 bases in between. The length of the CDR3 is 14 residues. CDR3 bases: TGCGCCAGCAGCCAAGGAGTATACCAAGAGACCCAGTACTTC. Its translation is CASSQGVYQETQYF.

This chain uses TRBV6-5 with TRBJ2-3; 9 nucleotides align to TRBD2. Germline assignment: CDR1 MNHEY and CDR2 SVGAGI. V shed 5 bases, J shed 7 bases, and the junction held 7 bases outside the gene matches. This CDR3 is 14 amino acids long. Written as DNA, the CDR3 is TGTGCCAGCAGTCCGACTAGCGGTGTTTATACGCAGTATTTT. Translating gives CASSPTSGVYTQYF.

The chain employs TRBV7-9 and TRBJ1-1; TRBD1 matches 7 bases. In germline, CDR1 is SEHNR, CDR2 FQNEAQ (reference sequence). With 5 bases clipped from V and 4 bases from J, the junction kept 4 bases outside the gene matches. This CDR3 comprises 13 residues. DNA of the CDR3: TGTGCCAGCAGCACCGGACAGGTCACTGAAGCTTTCTTT. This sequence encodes CASSTGQVTEAFF.

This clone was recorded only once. The CDR3 loop is CASSPEISNQPQHF. In DNA form, the CDR3 reads TGTGCCAGCAGTCCGGAGATAAGCAATCAGCCCCAGCATTTT. The V call is TRBV6-5, the J call TRBJ1-5; D is unclear. In germline, CDR1 is MNHEY, CDR2 SVGAGI. CDR3 length: 14 amino acids. Trimming pared 5 bases from V and 1 base from J, leaving 9 bases between.

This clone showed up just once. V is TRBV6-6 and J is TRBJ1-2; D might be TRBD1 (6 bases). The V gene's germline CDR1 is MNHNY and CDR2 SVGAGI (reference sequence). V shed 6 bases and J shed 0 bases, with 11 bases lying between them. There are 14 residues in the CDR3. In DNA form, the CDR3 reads TGTGCCAGCAGCGTAGGGACACCTAACTATGGCTACACCTTC. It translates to CASSVGTPNYGYTF.

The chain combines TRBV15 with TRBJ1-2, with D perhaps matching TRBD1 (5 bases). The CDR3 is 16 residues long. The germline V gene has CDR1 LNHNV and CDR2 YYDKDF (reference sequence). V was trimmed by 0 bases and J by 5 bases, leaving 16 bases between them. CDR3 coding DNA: TGTGCCACCAGCAGAGAAAACAGAGTTGGGGGATATGGCTACACCTTC. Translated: CATSRENRVGGYGYTF. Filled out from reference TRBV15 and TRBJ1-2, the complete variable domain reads DAMVIQNPRYQVTQFGKPVTLSCSQTLNHNVMYWYQQKSSQAPKLLFHYYDKDFNNEADTPDNFQSRRPNTSFCFLDIRSPGLGDTAMYLCATSRENRVGGYGYTFGSGTRLTVV.

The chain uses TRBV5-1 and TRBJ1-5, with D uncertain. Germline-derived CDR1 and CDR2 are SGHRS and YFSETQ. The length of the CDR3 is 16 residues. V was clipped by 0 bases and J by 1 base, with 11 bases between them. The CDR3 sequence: CASSLGPVLSNQPQHF. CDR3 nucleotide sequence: TGCGCCAGCAGCTTGGGACCGGTGCTGAGCAATCAGCCCCAGCATTTT.

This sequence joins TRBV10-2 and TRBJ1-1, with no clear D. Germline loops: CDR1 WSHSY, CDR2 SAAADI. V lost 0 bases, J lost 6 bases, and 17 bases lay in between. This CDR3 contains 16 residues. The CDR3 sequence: CASSESGGHPQAEAFF. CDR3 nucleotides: TGCGCCAGCAGTGAGTCGGGCGGCCATCCGCAGGCTGAAGCTTTCTTT.

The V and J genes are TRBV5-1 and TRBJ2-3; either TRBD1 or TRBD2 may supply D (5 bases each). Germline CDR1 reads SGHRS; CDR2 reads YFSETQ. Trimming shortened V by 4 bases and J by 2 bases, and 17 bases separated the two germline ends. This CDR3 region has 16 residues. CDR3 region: CASSHDSGASTDTQYF. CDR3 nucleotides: TGCGCCAGCAGCCATGACTCCGGGGCTTCCACAGATACGCAGTATTTT.

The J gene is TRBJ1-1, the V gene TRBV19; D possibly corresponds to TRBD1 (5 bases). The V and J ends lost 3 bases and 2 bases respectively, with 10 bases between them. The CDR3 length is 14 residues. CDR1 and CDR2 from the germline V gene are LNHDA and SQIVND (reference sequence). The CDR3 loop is CASSIRALNTEAFF. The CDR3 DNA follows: TGTGCCAGTAGTATCAGGGCCCTAAACACTGAAGCTTTCTTT.

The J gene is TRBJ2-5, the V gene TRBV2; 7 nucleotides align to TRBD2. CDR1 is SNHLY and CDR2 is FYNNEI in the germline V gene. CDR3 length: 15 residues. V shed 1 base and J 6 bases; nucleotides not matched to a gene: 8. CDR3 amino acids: CASSEVRGGRQTQYF. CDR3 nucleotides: TGTGCCAGCAGTGAAGTTCGCGGGGGTAGGCAGACCCAGTACTTC.

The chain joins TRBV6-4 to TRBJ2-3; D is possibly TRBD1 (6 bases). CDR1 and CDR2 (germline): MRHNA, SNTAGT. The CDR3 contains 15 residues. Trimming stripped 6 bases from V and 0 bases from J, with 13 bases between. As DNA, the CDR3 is TGTGCCAGCAGACGGACAGCGTCTAGCACAGATACGCAGTATTTT. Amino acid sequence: CASRRTASSTDTQYF.

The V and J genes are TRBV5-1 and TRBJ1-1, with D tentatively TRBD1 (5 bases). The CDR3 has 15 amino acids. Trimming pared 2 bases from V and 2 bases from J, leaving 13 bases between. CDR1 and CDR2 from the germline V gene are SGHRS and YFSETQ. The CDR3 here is CASSFFAGTNTEAFF. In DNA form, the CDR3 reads TGCGCCAGCAGCTTCTTTGCCGGGACTAACACTGAAGCTTTCTTT.

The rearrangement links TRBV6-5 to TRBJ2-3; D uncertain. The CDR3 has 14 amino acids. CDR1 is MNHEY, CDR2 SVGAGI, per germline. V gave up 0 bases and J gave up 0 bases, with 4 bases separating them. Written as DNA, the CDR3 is TGTGCCAGCAGTTACTCGGCCAGCACAGATACGCAGTATTTT. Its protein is CASSYSASTDTQYF.

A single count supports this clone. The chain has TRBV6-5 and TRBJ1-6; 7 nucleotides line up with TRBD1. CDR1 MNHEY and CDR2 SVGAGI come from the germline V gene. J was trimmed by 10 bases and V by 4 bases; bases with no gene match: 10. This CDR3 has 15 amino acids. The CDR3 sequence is CASSSQQGIGSPLHF. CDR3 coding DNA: TGTGCCAGCAGTTCCCAACAGGGGATCGGCTCACCCCTCCACTTT.

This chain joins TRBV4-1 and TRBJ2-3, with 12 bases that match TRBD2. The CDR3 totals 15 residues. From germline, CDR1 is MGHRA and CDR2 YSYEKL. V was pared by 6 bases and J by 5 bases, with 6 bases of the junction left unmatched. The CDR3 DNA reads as TGCGCCAGCAGACCCCTAGCGGGGGGGCAAGATACGCAGTATTTT. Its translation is CASRPLAGGQDTQYF.

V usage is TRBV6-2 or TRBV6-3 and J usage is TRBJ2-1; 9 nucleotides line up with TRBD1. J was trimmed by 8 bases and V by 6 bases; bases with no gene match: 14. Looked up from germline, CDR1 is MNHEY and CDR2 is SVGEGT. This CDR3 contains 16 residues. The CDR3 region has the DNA TGTGCCAGCAGATACCGGACAGGGGAACTTTCGGATGAGCAGTTCTTC. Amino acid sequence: CASRYRTGELSDEQFF.